This T cell receptor beta chain was observed in a study of identical twins. TCRdb used MiXCR to reprocess the 5' RACE reads, holding one entry per CDR3 protein. The data contain hundreds of thousands of distinct CDR3 sequences, 8% to 9% of them seen just once; the ten biggest clones take up roughly 0.97%. CDR1 and CDR2 (germline): MGHRA, YSYEKL. The CDR3 extends over 13 amino acids. Only healthy Caucasians were enrolled as donors. The study, taken as a whole, reports: The study found excess low generation probability among twin-shared out-of-frame alpha sequences. The more abundant beta clonotypes in cord blood had fewer insertions, and memory repertoires did not show this.

This clonotype was recorded only once. No antigen is known for it. The junction and the germline gene differ at one end; a read error may be behind it. The same data also went into a second study, on yellow fever vaccine responses in identical twins.

The genes are TRBV4-1 and TRBJ2-5; 7 bases map to TRBD1. The source of this sequence is a woman aged 18-29 years in good health. Source material: PBMCs. The CDR3 DNA reads TGTGCCATCAGCTCGGGACAGCAAGAGACCCAGTACTTC. Its translation: CAISSGQQETQYF.